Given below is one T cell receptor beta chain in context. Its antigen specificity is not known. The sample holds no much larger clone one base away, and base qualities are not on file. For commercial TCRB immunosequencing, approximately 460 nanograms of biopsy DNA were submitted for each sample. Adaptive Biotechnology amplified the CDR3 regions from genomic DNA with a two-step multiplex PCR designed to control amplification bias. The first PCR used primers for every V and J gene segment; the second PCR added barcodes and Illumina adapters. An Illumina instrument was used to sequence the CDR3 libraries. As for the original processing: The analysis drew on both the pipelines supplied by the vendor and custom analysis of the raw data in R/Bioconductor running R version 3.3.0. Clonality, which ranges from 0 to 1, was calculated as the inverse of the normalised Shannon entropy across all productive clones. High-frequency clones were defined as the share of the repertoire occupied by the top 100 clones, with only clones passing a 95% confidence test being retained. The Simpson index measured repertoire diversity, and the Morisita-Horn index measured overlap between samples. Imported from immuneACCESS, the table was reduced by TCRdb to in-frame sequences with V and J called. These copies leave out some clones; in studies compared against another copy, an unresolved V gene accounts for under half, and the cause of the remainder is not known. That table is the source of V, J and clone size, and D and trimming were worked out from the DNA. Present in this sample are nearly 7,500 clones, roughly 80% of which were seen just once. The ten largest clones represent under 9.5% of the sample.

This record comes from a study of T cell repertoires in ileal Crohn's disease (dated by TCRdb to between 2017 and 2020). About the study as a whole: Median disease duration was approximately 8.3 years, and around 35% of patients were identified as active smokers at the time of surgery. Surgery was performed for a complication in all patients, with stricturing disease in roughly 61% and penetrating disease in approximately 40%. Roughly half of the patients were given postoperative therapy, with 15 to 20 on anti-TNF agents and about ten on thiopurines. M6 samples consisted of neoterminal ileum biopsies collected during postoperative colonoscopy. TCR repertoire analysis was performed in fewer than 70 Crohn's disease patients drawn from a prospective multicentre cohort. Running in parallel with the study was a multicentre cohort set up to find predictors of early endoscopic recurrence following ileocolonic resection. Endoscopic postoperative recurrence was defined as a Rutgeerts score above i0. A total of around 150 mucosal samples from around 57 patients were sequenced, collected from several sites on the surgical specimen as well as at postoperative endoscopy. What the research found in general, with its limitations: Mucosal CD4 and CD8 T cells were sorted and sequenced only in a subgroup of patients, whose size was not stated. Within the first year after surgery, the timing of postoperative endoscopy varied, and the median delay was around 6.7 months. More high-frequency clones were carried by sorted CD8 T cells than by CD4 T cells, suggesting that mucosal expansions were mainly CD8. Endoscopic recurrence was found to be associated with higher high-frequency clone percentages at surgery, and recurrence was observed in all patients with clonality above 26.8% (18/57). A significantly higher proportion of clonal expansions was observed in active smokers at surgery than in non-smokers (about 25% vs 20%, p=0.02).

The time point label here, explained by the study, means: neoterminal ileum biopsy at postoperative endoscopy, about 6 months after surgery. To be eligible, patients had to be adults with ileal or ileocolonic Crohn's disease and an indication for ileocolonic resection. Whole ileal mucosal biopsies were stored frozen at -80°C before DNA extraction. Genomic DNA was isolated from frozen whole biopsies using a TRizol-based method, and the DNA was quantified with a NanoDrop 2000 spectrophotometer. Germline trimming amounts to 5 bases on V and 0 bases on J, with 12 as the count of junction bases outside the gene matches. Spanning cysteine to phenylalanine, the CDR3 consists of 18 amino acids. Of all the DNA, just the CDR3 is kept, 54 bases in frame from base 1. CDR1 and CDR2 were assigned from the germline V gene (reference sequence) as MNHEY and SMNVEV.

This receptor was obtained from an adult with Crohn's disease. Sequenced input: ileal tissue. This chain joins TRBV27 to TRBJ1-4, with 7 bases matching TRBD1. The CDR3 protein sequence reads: CASSRRTGQSATNEKLFF. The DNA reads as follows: TGTGCCAGCAGTAGGAGGACAGGACAAAGTGCAACTAATGAAAAACTGTTTTTT.